This T cell receptor beta chain was identified during a study of cytomegalovirus exposure and HLA in healthy donors. Regarding donors, all were healthy bone marrow donors. In the PCR, 60 Vbeta and 13 Jbeta primers were used. Method: immunoSEQ multiplex PCR; TCRdb's copy keeps in-frame clones and lacks some. The sample data list about 170,000 clones. Trimming took 4 bases from V and 7 from J; bases not matched to a gene: 6. Looked up from germline, CDR1 is SGHNT and CDR2 is YYREEE (reference sequence). This CDR3 contains 15 residues. Worth noting for this clone: Its antigen is as yet unknown.

Findings and caveats of the study: Highly shared sequence variants in one cluster were likely a sequencing artifact. TRBV6-2, TRBV6-3 and some other V segments were unresolvable in 87-base-pair reads. An analysis done earlier found most TCR beta V segments productive about 90% or about 30% of the time.

V is TRBV5-4 and J is TRBJ2-7; 15 bases line up with TRBD2. The sample comprised PBMCs. The receptor comes from a woman aged 60-75 years in good health and CMV-seronegative. The CDR3, as DNA: TGTGCCAGCAGCCTAGGACTAGCGGGGGGGCTTGAGCAGTACTTC. Protein sequence: CASSLGLAGGLEQYF. Looking up the rest from reference TRBV5-4 and TRBJ2-7 gives the full variable domain: ETGVTQSPTHLIKTRGQQVTLRCSSQSGHNTVSWYQQALGQGPQFIFQYYREEENGRGNFPPRFSGLQFPNYSSELNVNALELDDSALYLCASSLGLAGGLEQYFGPGTRLTVT.